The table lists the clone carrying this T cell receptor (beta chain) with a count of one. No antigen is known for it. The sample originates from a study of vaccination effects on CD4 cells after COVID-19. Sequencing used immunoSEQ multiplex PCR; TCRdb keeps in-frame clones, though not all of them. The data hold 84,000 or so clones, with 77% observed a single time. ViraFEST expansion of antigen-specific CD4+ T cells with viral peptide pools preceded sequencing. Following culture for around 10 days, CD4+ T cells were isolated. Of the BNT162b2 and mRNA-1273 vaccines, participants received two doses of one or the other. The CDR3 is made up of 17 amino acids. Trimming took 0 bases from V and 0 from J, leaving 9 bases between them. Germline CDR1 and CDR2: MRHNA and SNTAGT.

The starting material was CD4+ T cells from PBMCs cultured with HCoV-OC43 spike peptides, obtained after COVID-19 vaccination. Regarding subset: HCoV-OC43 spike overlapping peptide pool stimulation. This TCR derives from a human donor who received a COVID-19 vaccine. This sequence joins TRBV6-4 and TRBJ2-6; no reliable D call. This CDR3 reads CASSDSARRSGANVLTF. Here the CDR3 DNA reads TGTGCCAGCAGTGACTCCGCACGTCGCTCTGGGGCCAACGTCCTGACTTTC.